Listed below are T cell receptor beta chains from one sample, sequenced in a study of blood T cells in healthy people across ages. TCRdb fed the 5' RACE reads into MiXCR, producing one record per CDR3 protein. In the table there are more than 800,000 distinct CDR3 sequences, 45% of which are singletons. Sequenced sample: blood. The source of these receptors is an older woman in good health. Each CDR3 is given with its conserved first and last residue. Each record gives: V gene, clone size, J gene, D gene, CDR3 protein, CDR3 DNA. A D gene is named only where the DNA matches it firmly. The size field is filled for only some rows; it gives once, few, many or a size class.

>TRBV29-1|-|TRBJ1-5|TRBD1
CSVGTGVGQPQHF
TGCAGCGTTGGGACAGGGGTTGGTCAGCCCCAGCATTTT
>TRBV5-1|-|TRBJ2-5|-
CASSLAGSVAETQYF
TGCGCCAGCAGCTTGGCAGGGAGTGTGGCAGAGACCCAGTACTTC
>TRBV10-3|-|TRBJ1-1|TRBD1
CAISVPGQTQSEAFF
TGTGCCATCAGTGTACCGGGACAGACGCAATCTGAAGCTTTCTTT
>TRBV2|-|TRBJ2-2|-
CASSETGPPPTGELFF
TGTGCCAGCAGTGAAACCGGGCCCCCCCCCACCGGGGAGCTGTTTTTT
>TRBV3-1|once|TRBJ2-4|-
CASSQDTPSSYNEQYF
TGTGCCAGCAGCCAAGATACGCCAAGCTCCTACAATGAGCAGTACTTC
>TRBV20-1|few|TRBJ2-7|TRBD1
CSAPPGQGRYEQYF
TGCAGTGCGCCACCGGGACAGGGGAGGTACGAGCAGTACTTC
>TRBV20-1|-|TRBJ2-1|TRBD1
CSAQDRGYNEQFF
TGCAGTGCCCAGGACAGGGGGTACAATGAGCAGTTCTTC
>TRBV7-3|few|TRBJ2-7|-
CASSSRPGGSYEQYF
TGTGCCAGCAGCTCACGCCCTGGGGGATCCTACGAGCAGTACTTC
>TRBV29-1|few|TRBJ2-1|TRBD2
CSVGSGRSFEQFF
TGCAGCGTCGGTAGCGGGAGGAGTTTTGAGCAGTTCTTC
>TRBV28|-|TRBJ2-7|TRBD2
CASSPGTSVEQYF
TGTGCCAGCAGCCCCGGGACTAGTGTTGAGCAGTACTTC
>TRBV10-3|few|TRBJ2-3|TRBD2
CAISEPLAGGADTQYF
TGTGCCATCAGTGAGCCTTTGGCGGGAGGAGCAGATACGCAGTATTTT
>TRBV5-1|many|TRBJ1-4|-
CASSLGQSLATNEKLFF
TGCGCCAGCAGCCTTGGACAGAGCCTTGCAACTAATGAAAAACTGTTTTTT
>TRBV29-1|many|TRBJ1-5|-
CSVDFGPNQPQHF
TGCAGCGTTGATTTCGGTCCCAATCAGCCCCAGCATTTT
>TRBV7-2|few|TRBJ2-7|TRBD2
CASALAGVPNEQYF
TGTGCCAGCGCTCTAGCGGGAGTTCCCAACGAGCAGTACTTC
>TRBV11-2|-|TRBJ2-1|-
CASSRYTGNEQFF
TGTGCCAGCAGCCGATATACTGGGAATGAGCAGTTCTTC
>TRBV29-1|-|TRBJ2-1|TRBD1
CSVEGLGTGTYNERFF
TGCAGCGTTGAAGGCCTCGGGACAGGGACCTACAATGAGCGGTTCTTC
>TRBV27|few|TRBJ2-7|TRBD1
CASQIFQGESYEQYF
TGTGCCAGCCAAATTTTCCAGGGGGAGTCCTACGAGCAGTACTTC
>TRBV5-1|-|TRBJ2-1|TRBD2
CASSPSGIEQFF
TGCGCCAGCAGCCCTAGCGGGATTGAGCAGTTCTTC
>TRBV27|-|TRBJ1-2|-
CASRGMGAGGYTF
TGTGCCAGCAGAGGGATGGGGGCAGGGGGCTACACCTTC
>TRBV28|few|TRBJ2-3|TRBD2
CASRTGLAATTQYF
TGTGCCAGCAGGACCGGACTAGCGGCCACCACGCAGTATTTT
>TRBV2|-|TRBJ2-7|-
CASKRDTLSEQYF
TGTGCCAGCAAACGGGACACCTTATCCGAGCAGTACTTC
>TRBV29-1|once|TRBJ2-3|-
CSVEEGGFTDTQYF
TGCAGCGTAGAGGAGGGAGGATTCACAGATACGCAGTATTTT
>TRBV30|-|TRBJ2-7|-
CALADRRSEQYF
TGTGCCCTGGCGGACAGACGGTCCGAGCAGTACTTC
>TRBV11-1|-|TRBJ2-3|-
CASSPSMDMQYF
TGTGCCAGCAGCCCCTCTATGGATATGCAGTATTTT
>TRBV7-9|-|TRBJ2-1|TRBD2
CASSPSAGGTYNEQFF
TGTGCCAGCAGCCCGTCAGCGGGAGGGACTTACAATGAGCAGTTCTTC
>TRBV29-1|many|TRBJ2-5|-
CSVGAGGYQETQYF
TGCAGCGTTGGGGCAGGGGGGTACCAAGAGACCCAGTACTTC
>TRBV7-2|-|TRBJ2-5|-
CASSSRPGAGETQYF
TGTGCCAGCAGCTCTCGTCCGGGAGCAGGGGAGACCCAGTACTTC
>TRBV27|few|TRBJ2-5|-
CASSGTGKGETQYF
TGTGCCAGCAGTGGCACCGGGAAGGGGGAGACCCAGTACTTC
>TRBV7-3|-|TRBJ2-7|-
CASSRTPTGVGEQYF
TGTGCCAGCAGCCGGACCCCGACGGGAGTGGGCGAGCAGTACTTC
>TRBV29-1|once|TRBJ1-1|-
CSVRRDGRNTEAFF
TGCAGCGTTCGACGGGACGGCCGGAACACTGAAGCTTTCTTT
>TRBV3-1|-|TRBJ2-3|TRBD2
CASSPRTSGRAGTDTQYF
TGTGCCAGCAGCCCCCGGACTAGCGGGAGGGCAGGCACAGATACGCAGTATTTT
>TRBV5-1|-|TRBJ1-2|-
CASSFGIRAIGGYTF
TGCGCCAGCAGCTTCGGAATCAGGGCAATCGGGGGCTACACCTTC
>TRBV20-1|-|TRBJ1-4|TRBD1
CSALAGGRNEKLFF
TGCAGTGCCCTGGCAGGGGGGCGAAATGAAAAACTGTTTTTT
>TRBV7-8|-|TRBJ2-2|-
CASSLGEGPNTGELFF
TGTGCCAGCAGCTTAGGAGAGGGCCCGAACACCGGGGAGCTGTTTTTT
>TRBV5-1|-|TRBJ1-2|-
CASSLLGSEGYTF
TGCGCCAGCAGCTTGCTTGGTTCCGAGGGCTACACCTTC